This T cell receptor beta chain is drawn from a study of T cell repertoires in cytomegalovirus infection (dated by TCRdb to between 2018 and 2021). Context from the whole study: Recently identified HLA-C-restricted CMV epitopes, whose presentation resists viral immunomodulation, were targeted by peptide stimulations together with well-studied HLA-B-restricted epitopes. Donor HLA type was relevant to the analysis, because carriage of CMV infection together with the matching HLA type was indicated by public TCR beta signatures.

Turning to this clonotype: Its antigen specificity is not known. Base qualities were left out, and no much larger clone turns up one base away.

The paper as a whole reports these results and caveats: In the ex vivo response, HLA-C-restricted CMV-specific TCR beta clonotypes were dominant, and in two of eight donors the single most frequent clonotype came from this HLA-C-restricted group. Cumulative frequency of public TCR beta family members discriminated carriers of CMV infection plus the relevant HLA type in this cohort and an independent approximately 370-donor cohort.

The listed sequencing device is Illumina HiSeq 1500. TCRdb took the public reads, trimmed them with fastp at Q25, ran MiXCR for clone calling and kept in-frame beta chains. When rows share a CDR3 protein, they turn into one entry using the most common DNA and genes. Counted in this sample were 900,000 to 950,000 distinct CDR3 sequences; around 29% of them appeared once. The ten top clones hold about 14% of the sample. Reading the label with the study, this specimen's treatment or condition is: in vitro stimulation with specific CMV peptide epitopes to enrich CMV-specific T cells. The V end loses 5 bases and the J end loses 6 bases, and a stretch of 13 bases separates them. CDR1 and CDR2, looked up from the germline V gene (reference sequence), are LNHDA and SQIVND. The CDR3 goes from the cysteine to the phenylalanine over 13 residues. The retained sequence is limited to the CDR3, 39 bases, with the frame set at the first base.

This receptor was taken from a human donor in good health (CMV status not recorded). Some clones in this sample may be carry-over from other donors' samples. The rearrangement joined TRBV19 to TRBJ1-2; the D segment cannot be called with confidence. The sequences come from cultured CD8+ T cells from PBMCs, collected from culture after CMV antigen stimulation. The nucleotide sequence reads TGTGCCAGTAGTTGGACGAATTGGGATGGCTACACCTTC. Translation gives CASSWTNWDGYTF.